These 16 T cell receptor beta chains came from one sample sequenced in a study of T cell clonotyping in hematopoietic cell transplantation. The repertoire was sequenced with immunoSEQ multiplex PCR; TCRdb's copy has only in-frame clones and lacks some. The sample lists roughly 16,000 clones, roughly 93% occurring once. This sample's time point: recipient sample about 28 days before transplant, after cytoreduction. The sequencing here drew on peripheral blood mononuclear cells, taken before stem cell transplant. Source of these receptors: a man between 18 and 35 years old with biphenotypic leukemia. Some clones in this sample may be carry-over from other donors' samples.

This chain joins TRBV4-1 and TRBJ2-7, with 7 bases lining up with TRBD1. The CDR3 contains 13 residues. From germline, CDR1 is MGHRA and CDR2 YSYEKL. The V gene end was trimmed by 4 bases and the J gene end by 6 bases; junction bases not matched to a gene: 6. The CDR3 reads CASSLYRGREQYF. CDR3 in DNA: TGCGCCAGCAGCCTGTATAGGGGGCGCGAGCAGTACTTC.

The chain is built from TRBV2 and TRBJ2-6, with D unresolved. The ends were cut back, 6 bases at V and 0 bases at J, with 6 bases in the middle. The CDR3 has 14 residues. In germline, CDR1 is SNHLY, CDR2 FYNNEI. This chain's CDR3 is CASRWISGANVLTF. The CDR3 DNA follows: TGTGCCAGCAGGTGGATCTCTGGGGCCAACGTCCTGACTTTC. Full variable domain (outside the CDR3, taken from reference TRBV2 and TRBJ2-6): EPEVTQTPSHQVTQMGQEVILRCVPISNHLYFYWYRQILGQKVEFLVSFYNNEISEKSEIFDDQFSVERPDGSNFTLKIRSTKLEDSAMYFCASRWISGANVLTFGAGSRLTVL.

This clone was detected only once. This rearrangement joins TRBV10-3 to TRBJ1-3; TRBD1 might be the D (6 bases). The CDR3 extends over 14 amino acids. With 3 bases removed from V and 4 bases from J, the gap between germline ends came to 10 bases. Looked up from germline, CDR1 is ENHRY and CDR2 is SYGVKD. The CDR3 region has the DNA TGTGCCATCAGTGACAGGGGAGGAGGAAACACCATATATTTT. This translates into CAISDRGGGNTIYF.

The chain recombines TRBV5-4 with TRBJ2-7; D remains unclear. With 2 bases removed from V and 1 base from J, the gap between germline ends came to 7 bases. Germline V gene data show CDR1 as SGHNT and CDR2 as YYREEE (reference sequence). The CDR3 length is 13 residues. The CDR3 loop reads CASSFFTSYEQYF. The CDR3 DNA follows: TGTGCCAGCAGCTTTTTCACATCCTACGAGCAGTACTTC.

The rearrangement joins TRBV6-5 to TRBJ2-7; D remains unclear. Germline V gives CDR1 MNHEY, CDR2 SVGAGI. CDR3 length: 13 residues. With 2 bases removed from V and 3 bases from J, the gap between germline ends came to 8 bases. CDR3 in DNA: TGTGCCAGCAGTTACCACAGAGTCTACGAGCAGTACTTC. This gives the protein CASSYHRVYEQYF.

The rearrangement links TRBV6-1 to TRBJ2-5; perhaps TRBD1 as D (6 bases). The CDR3 runs to 15 residues. Between the trimmed V and J ends, which lost 6 bases and 2 bases, there was a span of 16 bases. Germline CDR1 and CDR2: MNHNS and SASEGT. The CDR3 nucleotides are TGTGCCAGCAGCGCTACTTTTGGACAGCAAGAGACCCAGTACTTC. Translated: CASSATFGQQETQYF.

The chain uses TRBV4-3 and TRBJ2-7, with D perhaps TRBD1 (5 bases). Germline loops: CDR1 LGHNA, CDR2 YSLEER. This CDR3 region has 16 residues. The V and J ends lost 0 bases and 1 base respectively, with 13 bases between them. CDR3 protein: CASSQEVGDRSYEQYF. In DNA form, the CDR3 reads TGCGCCAGCAGCCAAGAGGTTGGTGACAGATCCTACGAGCAGTACTTC.

This clone was recorded once. V gene TRBV28 combines with J gene TRBJ1-4, with D unclear. Trimming took off 5 bases at V and 7 bases at J, with 23 bases between the two ends. This CDR3 contains 17 residues. Germline lookup yields CDR1 MDHEN and CDR2 SYDVKM. CDR3 in DNA: TGTGCCAGCAGTCCCCACGGCCTTGGGGTGTCAGCTGAAAAACTGTTTTTT. Translating it yields CASSPHGLGVSAEKLFF.

The chain links TRBV29-1 to TRBJ1-1; D not certain. Germline V lookup: CDR1 SQVTM, CDR2 ANQGSEA. The CDR3 extends over 13 amino acids. V lost 3 bases and J lost 1, with 9 bases in between. The CDR3 region has the DNA TGCAGCGTTGAGCCTCAGTGGAACACTGAAGCTTTCTTT. Translated: CSVEPQWNTEAFF.

This chain connects TRBV7-2 to TRBJ1-5; possibly TRBD1 for D (5 bases). CDR3 size: 15 residues. Trimming took off 1 base at V and 7 bases at J, with 14 bases between the two ends. CDR1 and CDR2 (germline): SGHTA, FQGNSA. Here the CDR3 reads CASSLEASGQQPQHF. In DNA form, the CDR3 reads TGTGCCAGCAGCTTAGAAGCTTCAGGGCAACAGCCCCAGCATTTT.

V usage is TRBV9 and J usage is TRBJ2-7; the D is unclear. CDR3 length: 15 residues. Germline-derived CDR1 and CDR2 are SGDLS and YYNGEE. Trimming removed 4 bases from V and 0 bases from J, with 14 bases in between. The CDR3 DNA reads TGTGCCAGCAGCATACACCCGGGTCCCTCCTACGAGCAGTACTTC. Translating it yields CASSIHPGPSYEQYF.

The rearrangement links TRBV7-2 to TRBJ2-3; the match to TRBD2 covers 8 bases. V gave up 5 bases and J gave up 1 base; unmatched junction bases: 8. The germline gives CDR1 SGHTA, CDR2 FQGNSA. The CDR3 covers 16 residues. DNA of the CDR3: TGTGCCAGCAGCCCGGGGGGGTCCTTAGGCACAGATACGCAGTATTTT. The encoded protein is CASSPGGSLGTDTQYF.

The V gene is TRBV6-1, the J gene TRBJ1-1; 7 bases are shared with TRBD1. Germline-derived CDR1 and CDR2 are MNHNS and SASEGT. After removal of 4 bases from V and 0 bases from J, the junction contained 5 bases not matched to a gene. The CDR3 runs 15 residues. The CDR3, as DNA: TGTGCCAGCAGTGTTAGGGACAGAGTGAACACTGAAGCTTTCTTT. Its translation is CASSVRDRVNTEAFF.

The chain joins TRBV9 to TRBJ2-3; no firm D call. This CDR3 contains 20 residues. Trimming cost V 0 bases and J 1 base, with 24 bases left between them. Germline CDR1 and CDR2: SGDLS and YYNGEE. CDR3 region: CASSVGSGFGLAKGTDTQYF. In nucleotides, the CDR3 is TGTGCCAGCAGCGTAGGTTCTGGGTTCGGCCTGGCAAAAGGCACAGATACGCAGTATTTT.

The rearrangement uses TRBV6-1 and TRBJ1-5; D not certain. The CDR3 runs to 14 residues. The V and J ends lost 7 bases and 0 bases respectively, with 10 bases between them. The germline V gene has CDR1 MNHNS and CDR2 SASEGT. CDR3 coding DNA: TGTGCCAGCACGGTGGGATATAGCAATCAGCCCCAGCATTTT. Translating it yields CASTVGYSNQPQHF.

The CDR3 bases are TGTGCCAGCAGTGAAGTCCCGGGGGACACTGAAGCTTTCTTT. Translation gives CASSEVPGDTEAFF. V is TRBV6-1 and J is TRBJ1-1; a possible D gene is TRBD1 (5 bases). Trimming stripped 1 base from V and 3 bases from J, with 9 bases between. CDR1 MNHNS and CDR2 SASEGT come from the germline V gene. The CDR3 has 14 amino acids.